Listed below are T cell receptor beta chains from one sample, sequenced in a study of blood T cell repertoires in COVID-19. Generated by immunoSEQ multiplex PCR, the TCRdb table keeps only in-frame clones and is missing some. The repertoire includes some 77,000 clones, around 90% of them detected once, and roughly 4.5% sits in the top ten. The sequencing input was peripheral blood. These receptors came from a woman older than 75 with active or convalescent COVID-19. Each CDR3 is given with its conserved first and last residue. Each record gives: J gene, CDR3 length, clone size, D gene, V gene, CDR3 protein, CDR3 DNA. The D gene is left open where the match is weak. Expanded clones are given a class, and other clones once, few, many or no size at all.

j_call: TRBJ2-6; cdr3_length: 17; clone_size: NA; d_call: NA; v_call: TRBV24-1; cdr3_aa: CATSGQGIDSGANVLTF; cdr3_nt: TGTGCCACCAGTGGTCAGGGTATCGACTCTGGGGCCAACGTCCTGACTTTC
j_call: TRBJ1-5; cdr3_length: 16; clone_size: NA; d_call: TRBD1; v_call: TRBV3-1/TRBV3-2; cdr3_aa: CASSQEGRGSPQPQHF; cdr3_nt: TGTGCCAGCAGCCAAGAGGGCAGGGGGTCTCCTCAGCCCCAGCATTTT
j_call: TRBJ1-5; cdr3_length: 15; clone_size: once; d_call: NA; v_call: TRBV28; cdr3_aa: CASSLGGSREQPQHF; cdr3_nt: TGTGCCAGCAGCCTTGGGGGGTCGAGGGAGCAGCCCCAGCATTTT
j_call: TRBJ2-5; cdr3_length: 13; clone_size: NA; d_call: NA; v_call: TRBV7-2; cdr3_aa: CASNIFTQETQYF; cdr3_nt: TGTGCCAGCAATATTTTCACACAAGAGACCCAGTACTTC
j_call: TRBJ1-1; cdr3_length: 14; clone_size: NA; d_call: TRBD1; v_call: TRBV2; cdr3_aa: CATTPLQGDTEAFF; cdr3_nt: TGTGCCACCACGCCCCTGCAGGGGGACACTGAAGCTTTCTTT
j_call: TRBJ2-7; cdr3_length: 17; clone_size: NA; d_call: TRBD2; v_call: TRBV4-1; cdr3_aa: CASSFGLAGGPKDEQYF; cdr3_nt: TGCGCCAGCAGTTTCGGACTAGCGGGAGGGCCGAAGGACGAGCAGTACTTC
j_call: TRBJ2-7; cdr3_length: 13; clone_size: NA; d_call: NA; v_call: TRBV28; cdr3_aa: CASSLVAEYEQYF; cdr3_nt: TGTGCCAGCAGTTTGGTAGCAGAGTACGAGCAGTACTTC
j_call: TRBJ1-3; cdr3_length: 13; clone_size: NA; d_call: NA; v_call: TRBV12-3/TRBV12-4; cdr3_aa: CASSRDTGNTIYF; cdr3_nt: TGTGCCAGCAGCCGAGACACTGGAAACACCATATATTTT
j_call: TRBJ2-3; cdr3_length: 15; clone_size: NA; d_call: TRBD2; v_call: TRBV9; cdr3_aa: CASSPLADYSNTQYF; cdr3_nt: TGTGCCAGCAGCCCCCTAGCGGACTATTCAAATACGCAGTATTTT
j_call: TRBJ2-2; cdr3_length: 14; clone_size: once; d_call: NA; v_call: TRBV10-2; cdr3_aa: CASSEPGKTGELFF; cdr3_nt: TGCGCCAGCAGTGAGCCAGGGAAGACCGGGGAGCTGTTTTTT
j_call: TRBJ1-4; cdr3_length: 16; clone_size: NA; d_call: TRBD1; v_call: TRBV7-8; cdr3_aa: CASSRGQGFLDEKLFF; cdr3_nt: TGTGCCAGCAGCCGTGGACAGGGATTCCTCGACGAAAAACTGTTTTTT
j_call: TRBJ1-2; cdr3_length: 12; clone_size: NA; d_call: TRBD1; v_call: TRBV5-5; cdr3_aa: CASRGQGDGYTF; cdr3_nt: TGTGCCAGCAGAGGACAGGGCGATGGCTACACCTTC
j_call: TRBJ1-4; cdr3_length: 19; clone_size: NA; d_call: TRBD1; v_call: TRBV18; cdr3_aa: CASSPLNGQVVATNEKLFF; cdr3_nt: TGTGCCAGCTCACCTCTAAATGGACAGGTCGTTGCAACTAATGAAAAACTGTTTTTT
j_call: TRBJ2-1; cdr3_length: 17; clone_size: NA; d_call: NA; v_call: TRBV6-2/TRBV6-3; cdr3_aa: CASSQRVRAETYNEQFF; cdr3_nt: TGTGCCAGCAGCCAAAGGGTCCGAGCGGAAACCTACAATGAGCAGTTCTTC
j_call: TRBJ2-7; cdr3_length: 15; clone_size: NA; d_call: NA; v_call: TRBV5-4; cdr3_aa: CASSPGGTASYEQYF; cdr3_nt: TGTGCCAGCAGCCCCGGCGGGACAGCCTCCTACGAGCAGTACTTC
j_call: TRBJ1-1; cdr3_length: 13; clone_size: NA; d_call: NA; v_call: TRBV10-3; cdr3_aa: CAIRGLKSTEAFF; cdr3_nt: TGTGCCATCAGGGGACTTAAGAGCACTGAAGCTTTCTTT
j_call: TRBJ2-2; cdr3_length: 16; clone_size: NA; d_call: NA; v_call: TRBV11-2; cdr3_aa: CASSLVAFAATGELFF; cdr3_nt: TGTGCCAGCAGCTTAGTGGCCTTTGCGGCCACCGGGGAGCTGTTTTTT
j_call: TRBJ2-3; cdr3_length: 15; clone_size: NA; d_call: NA; v_call: TRBV2; cdr3_aa: CASRGPGTSTDTQYF; cdr3_nt: TGTGCCAGCAGGGGTCCCGGGACTAGCACAGATACGCAGTATTTT
j_call: TRBJ2-3; cdr3_length: 14; clone_size: NA; d_call: TRBD2; v_call: TRBV5-1; cdr3_aa: CASSSQLATDTQYF; cdr3_nt: TGCGCCAGCAGCTCCCAACTAGCGACAGATACGCAGTATTTT
j_call: TRBJ1-3; cdr3_length: 14; clone_size: NA; d_call: NA; v_call: TRBV23-1; cdr3_aa: CASTAGFSGNTIYF; cdr3_nt: TGCGCCAGCACCGCCGGGTTTTCTGGAAACACCATATATTTT
j_call: TRBJ1-1; cdr3_length: 13; clone_size: NA; d_call: TRBD1; v_call: TRBV9; cdr3_aa: CASSVGTGGLAFF; cdr3_nt: TGTGCCAGCAGCGTCGGGACAGGGGGCCTAGCTTTCTTT
j_call: TRBJ1-2; cdr3_length: 15; clone_size: NA; d_call: NA; v_call: TRBV29-1; cdr3_aa: CSVFPADSSGDGYTF; cdr3_nt: TGCAGCGTTTTTCCCGCCGACAGTTCGGGAGATGGCTACACCTTC
j_call: TRBJ1-1; cdr3_length: 12; clone_size: NA; d_call: NA; v_call: TRBV30; cdr3_aa: CAWNSGNTEAFF; cdr3_nt: TGTGCCTGGAACTCTGGGAACACTGAAGCTTTCTTT